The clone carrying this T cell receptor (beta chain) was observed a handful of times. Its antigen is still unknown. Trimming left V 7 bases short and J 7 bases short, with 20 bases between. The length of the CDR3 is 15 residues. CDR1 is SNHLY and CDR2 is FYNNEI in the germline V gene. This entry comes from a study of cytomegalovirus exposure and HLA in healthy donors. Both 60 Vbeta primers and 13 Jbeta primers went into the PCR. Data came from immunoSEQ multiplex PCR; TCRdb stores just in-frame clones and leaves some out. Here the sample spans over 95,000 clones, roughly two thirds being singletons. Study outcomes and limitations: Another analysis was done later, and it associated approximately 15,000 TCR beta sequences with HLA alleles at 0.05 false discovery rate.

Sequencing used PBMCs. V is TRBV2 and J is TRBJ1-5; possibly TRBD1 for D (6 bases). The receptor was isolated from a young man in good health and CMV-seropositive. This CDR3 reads CASTYPGTINQPQHF. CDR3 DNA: TGTGCCAGCACCTACCCGGGGACAATCAACCAGCCCCAGCATTTT.